A selection of T cell receptor beta chains follows, all from one sample in a study of cytomegalovirus exposure and HLA in healthy donors. Generated by immunoSEQ multiplex PCR, the TCRdb table keeps only in-frame clones and is missing some. The sample includes under 200,000 clones, roughly nine tenths of them seen just once. Sequenced input: PBMCs. All receptors come from a woman aged 18-29 years in good health and CMV-seropositive. Each CDR3 is given with its conserved first and last residue.

V	J	CDR3
TRBV19	TRBJ1-2	CASSIDQRAGYTF
TRBV15	TRBJ1-1	CATSRGGSNTEAFF
TRBV15	TRBJ2-1	CATSREMLRTSQQYNEQFF
TRBV19	TRBJ2-7	CASSRGQGAYYEQYF
TRBV4-1	TRBJ1-5	CASSQPAQGSNQPQHF
TRBV6-1	TRBJ1-2	CASSALRDGYTF
TRBV5-6	TRBJ2-5	CASSWETGTQETQYF
TRBV9	TRBJ1-1	CASSVVAGIMNTEAFF
TRBV6-5	TRBJ2-2	CASSYSPRQGTGELFF
TRBV29-1	TRBJ2-1	CSVHRFYNEQFF
TRBV6-4	TRBJ2-5	CASSVKQGARETQYF
TRBV28	TRBJ1-5	CASSLAGSSNQPQHF
TRBV2	TRBJ2-7	CASSEGQGATYEQYF
TRBV10-3	TRBJ2-7	CAISESGPYEQYF
TRBV6-5	TRBJ1-1	CASSRQVNTEAFF
TRBV19	TRBJ2-4	CASSIVGQGNIQYF
TRBV11-2	TRBJ2-1	CASSLSLAGGNEQFF
TRBV27	TRBJ1-5	CASSKGQGNQPQHF
TRBV7-2	TRBJ2-1	CASRSGVGNEQFF
TRBV18	TRBJ2-5	CASSPGGETQYF
TRBV19	TRBJ1-6	CASSSSGSPLHF
TRBV5-5	TRBJ2-2	CASSLVGTTTGELFF
TRBV7-9	TRBJ1-1	CASRRQGATEAFF
TRBV9	TRBJ1-5	CASSQGLGDSNQPQHF
TRBV6-5	TRBJ2-7	CASSFIQRDQRGEQYF
TRBV6-4	TRBJ1-2	CASSEDRGYGYTF
TRBV13	TRBJ2-3	CASSPSTSGGDTDTQYF
TRBV9	TRBJ1-5	CASSAQGDFQPQHF
TRBV27	TRBJ1-3	CASSRTGPSFSGNTIYF
TRBV2	TRBJ2-3	CASKRSGGLDTQYF
TRBV28	TRBJ2-3	CATLEWEGSDTQYF
TRBV30	TRBJ2-7	CAWSVGGEQYF
TRBV2	TRBJ2-1	CASSEGDYRYNEQFF
TRBV19	TRBJ2-3	CASSIVGSRTDTQYF
TRBV18	TRBJ1-6	CASSPGQGNNSPLHF
TRBV6-5	TRBJ2-2	CASSSGLTGELFF
TRBV13	TRBJ2-7	CASSLSISRGSYEQYF
TRBV28	TRBJ2-5	CASSFFDRGYETQYF
TRBV12-5	TRBJ2-7	CASGLVTGGEQYF
TRBV6-1	TRBJ2-3	CASSGTLAGGPTDTQYF
TRBV6-5	TRBJ1-6	CASSYGTLGVTPLHF
TRBV2	TRBJ2-6	CASSERLSPGANVLTF
TRBV27	TRBJ2-5	CASSSLAGGPKTQYF
TRBV6-5	TRBJ1-1	CASSGVGGPNTEAFF
TRBV5-1	TRBJ2-2	CASSPGTENTGELFF
TRBV29-1	TRBJ2-2	CSVSGLAANTGELFF